The 6 T cell receptor beta chains listed next were all sequenced from one sample in a study. TCRdb re-called the 5' RACE reads through MiXCR, storing one row per CDR3 protein. The repertoire consists of approximately 7,000 distinct CDR3 sequences, with about 50% occurring once and the leading ten covering roughly 3.1%. The source material was naive CD4+ T cells sorted from a lymph node. Subset described: naive CD4+ T cells, CD4+CD45RA+CD25-. Every receptor here comes from a female donor with breast cancer.

This clonotype was detected a few times. The chain combines TRBV7-6 with TRBJ1-1; no firm D call. The CDR3 spans 13 residues. Trimming stripped 0 bases from V and 1 base from J, with 3 bases between. Germline-derived CDR1 and CDR2 are SGHVS and FNYEAQ. CDR3 region: CASSLARNTEAFF. DNA for the CDR3: TGTGCCAGCAGCTTAGCCAGGAACACTGAAGCTTTCTTT. Full variable domain (outside the CDR3, taken from reference TRBV7-6 and TRBJ1-1): GAGVSQSPRYKVTKRGQDVALRCDPISGHVSLYWYRQALGQGPEFLTYFNYEAQQDKSGLPNDRFSAERPEGSISTLTIQRTEQRDSAMYRCASSLARNTEAFFGQGTRLTVV.

This clonotype came up a few times. The V gene is TRBV29-1, the J gene TRBJ1-2; D gene unclear. The V gene lost 1 base and the J gene lost 8 bases, with 11 bases spanning the gap. CDR1 and CDR2 (germline): SQVTM, ANQGSEA. The CDR3 has 12 amino acids. The CDR3 DNA reads as TGCAGCGTTGAAGTAGGAGGCAGGGGCTACACCTTC. As protein: CSVEVGGRGYTF.

This clonotype has a single count. This chain joins TRBV7-2 and TRBJ1-4, with D hard to call. V lost 2 bases, J lost 4 bases, and 11 bases lay in between. CDR1 is SGHTA, CDR2 FQGNSA, per germline. CDR3 length: 15 residues. In DNA form, the CDR3 reads TGTGCCAGCAGCTTACTGTCCGGGGTTAATGAAAAACTGTTTTTT. Protein: CASSLLSGVNEKLFF. The variable domain in full, completed from reference TRBV7-2 and TRBJ1-4, reads GAGVSQSPSNKVTEKGKDVELRCDPISGHTALYWYRQSLGQGLEFLIYFQGNSAPDKSGLPSDRFSAERTGGSVSTLTIQRTQQEDSAVYLCASSLLSGVNEKLFFGSGTQLSVL.

V gene TRBV29-1 combines with J gene TRBJ2-6; 8 bases map to TRBD2. Looked up from germline, CDR1 is SQVTM and CDR2 is ANQGSEA. This CDR3 has 14 amino acids. V dropped 8 bases and J dropped 4; count of bases not matched to a gene: 7. CDR3 bases: TGCAGCATTGCGGGGGGAAGCGGGGCCAACGTCCTGACTTTC. Translating it yields CSIAGGSGANVLTF.

The table lists this clonotype with a few counts. The chain recombines TRBV7-2 with TRBJ2-7; 7 positions match TRBD2. This CDR3 is 15 amino acids long. Germline CDR1 is SGHTA and CDR2 is FQGNSA. Trimming removed 8 bases from V and 5 bases from J; junction bases left unmatched: 15. The CDR3 region has the DNA TGTGCCAGCCGGCCTAAGAGGGGAGGGGCCCACGAGCAGTACTTC. It codes for CASRPKRGGAHEQYF.

The V and J genes are TRBV28 and TRBJ1-2; TRBD1 aligns across 7 bases. Germline CDR1 and CDR2: MDHEN and SYDVKM. Losses at the gene ends were 4 bases for V and 4 bases for J; bases not matched to a gene: 9. The CDR3 has 15 residues. CDR3 sequence reads: CASSYSGQLSYGYTF. CDR3 coding DNA: TGTGCCAGCAGTTATTCGGGACAGTTGAGCTATGGCTACACCTTC.